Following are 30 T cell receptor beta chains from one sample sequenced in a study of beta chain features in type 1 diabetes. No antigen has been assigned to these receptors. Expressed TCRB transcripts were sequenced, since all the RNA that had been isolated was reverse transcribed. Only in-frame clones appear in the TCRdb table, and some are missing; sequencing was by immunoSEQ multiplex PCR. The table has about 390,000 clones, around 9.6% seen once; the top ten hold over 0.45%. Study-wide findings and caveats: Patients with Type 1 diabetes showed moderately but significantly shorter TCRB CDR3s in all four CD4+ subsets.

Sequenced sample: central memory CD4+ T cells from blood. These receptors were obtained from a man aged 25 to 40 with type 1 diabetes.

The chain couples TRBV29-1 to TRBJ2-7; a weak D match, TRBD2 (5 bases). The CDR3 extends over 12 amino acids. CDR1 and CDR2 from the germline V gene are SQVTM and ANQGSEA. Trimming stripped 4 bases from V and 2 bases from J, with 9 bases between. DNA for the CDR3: TGCAGCGTTGGTGAGGGTACCTACGAGCAGTACTTC. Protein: CSVGEGTYEQYF.

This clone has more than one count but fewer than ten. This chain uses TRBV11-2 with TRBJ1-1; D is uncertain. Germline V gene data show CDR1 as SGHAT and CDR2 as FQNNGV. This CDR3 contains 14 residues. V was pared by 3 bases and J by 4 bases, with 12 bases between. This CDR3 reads CASSFTSTPTEAFF. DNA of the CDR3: TGTGCCAGCAGCTTTACCTCGACGCCCACTGAAGCTTTCTTT.

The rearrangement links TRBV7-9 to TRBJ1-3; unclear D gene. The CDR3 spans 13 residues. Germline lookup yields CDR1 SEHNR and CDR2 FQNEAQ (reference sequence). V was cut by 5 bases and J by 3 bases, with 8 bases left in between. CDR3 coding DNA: TGTGCCAGCAGCCTTCCAGGTGGAAACACCATATATTTT. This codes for CASSLPGGNTIYF.

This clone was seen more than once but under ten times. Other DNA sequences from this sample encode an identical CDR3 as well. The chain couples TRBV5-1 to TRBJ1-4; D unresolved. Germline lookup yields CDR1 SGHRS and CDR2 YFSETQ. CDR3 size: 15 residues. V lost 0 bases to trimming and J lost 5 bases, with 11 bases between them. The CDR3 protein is CASSLDREPNEKLFF. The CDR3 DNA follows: TGCGCCAGCAGCTTGGATAGGGAGCCGAATGAAAAACTGTTTTTT.

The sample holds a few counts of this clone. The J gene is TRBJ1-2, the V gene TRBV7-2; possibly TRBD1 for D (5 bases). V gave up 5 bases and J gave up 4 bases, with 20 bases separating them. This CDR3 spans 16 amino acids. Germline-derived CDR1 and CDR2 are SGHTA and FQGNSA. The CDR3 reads CASSPNPQGETYGYTF. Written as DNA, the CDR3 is TGTGCCAGCAGCCCTAACCCCCAAGGGGAAACCTATGGCTACACCTTC.

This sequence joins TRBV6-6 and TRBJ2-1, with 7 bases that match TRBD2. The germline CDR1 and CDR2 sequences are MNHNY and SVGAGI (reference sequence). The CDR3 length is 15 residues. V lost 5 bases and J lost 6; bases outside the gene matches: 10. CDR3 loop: CASSPGTTWSNEQFF. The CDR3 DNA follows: TGTGCCAGCAGTCCCGGGACTACTTGGAGCAATGAGCAGTTCTTC.

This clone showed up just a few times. The chain's CDR3 is CASSLEGDAYNEQFF. The CDR3 bases are TGTGCCAGCAGTTTGGAAGGGGACGCCTACAATGAGCAGTTCTTC. The J gene is TRBJ2-1, the V gene TRBV27; D may correspond to TRBD1 or TRBD2 (5 bases each). The CDR3 loop spans 15 amino acids. Trimming left V 3 bases short and J 2 bases short, with 11 bases between. Germline-derived CDR1 and CDR2 are MNHEY and SMNVEV (reference sequence).

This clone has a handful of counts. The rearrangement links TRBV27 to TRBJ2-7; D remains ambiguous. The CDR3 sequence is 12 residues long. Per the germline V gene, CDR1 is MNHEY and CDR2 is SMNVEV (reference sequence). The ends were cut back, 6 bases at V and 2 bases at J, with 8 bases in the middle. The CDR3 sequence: CASSDKPYEQYF. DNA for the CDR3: TGTGCCAGCAGCGACAAGCCCTACGAGCAGTACTTC.

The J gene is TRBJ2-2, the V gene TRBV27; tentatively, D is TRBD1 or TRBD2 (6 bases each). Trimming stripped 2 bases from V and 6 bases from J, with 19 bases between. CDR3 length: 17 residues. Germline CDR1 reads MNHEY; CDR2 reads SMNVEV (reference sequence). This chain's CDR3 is CASSLRGHGTSAGELFF. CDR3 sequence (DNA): TGTGCCAGCAGTTTACGGGGGCACGGGACCTCGGCCGGGGAGCTGTTTTTT.

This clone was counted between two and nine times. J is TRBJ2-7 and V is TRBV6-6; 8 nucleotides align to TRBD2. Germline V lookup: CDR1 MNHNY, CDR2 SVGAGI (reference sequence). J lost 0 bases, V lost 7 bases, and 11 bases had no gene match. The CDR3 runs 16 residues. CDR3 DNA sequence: TGTGCCAGCATAAGCGGGAGTCCGACTAGCTCCTACGAGCAGTACTTC. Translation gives CASISGSPTSSYEQYF.

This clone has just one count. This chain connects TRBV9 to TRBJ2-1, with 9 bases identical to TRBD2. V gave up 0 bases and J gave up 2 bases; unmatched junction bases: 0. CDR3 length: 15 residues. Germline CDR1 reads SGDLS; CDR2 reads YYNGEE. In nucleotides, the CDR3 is TGTGCCAGCAGCGTAGGGACTAGCGCCTACAATGAGCAGTTCTTC. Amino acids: CASSVGTSAYNEQFF.

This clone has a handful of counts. CDR3 protein: CASSQGDRVDEQYF. In DNA, the CDR3 is TGCGCCAGCAGCCAAGGGGACAGGGTTGACGAGCAGTACTTC. This chain joins TRBV4-1 and TRBJ2-7, with TRBD1 matching over 9 bases. The CDR3 sequence is 14 residues long. From germline, CDR1 is MGHRA and CDR2 YSYEKL. Trimming cost V 1 base and J 5 bases; bases outside gene matches: 3.

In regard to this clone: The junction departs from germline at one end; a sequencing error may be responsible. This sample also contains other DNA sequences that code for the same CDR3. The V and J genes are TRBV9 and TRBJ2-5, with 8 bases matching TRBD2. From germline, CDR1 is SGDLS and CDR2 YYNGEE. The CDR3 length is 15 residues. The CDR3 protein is CARSGRGGIQETQYF. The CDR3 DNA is TGCGCCCGCAGCGGCCGGGGGGGGATCCAAGAGACCCAGTACTTC.

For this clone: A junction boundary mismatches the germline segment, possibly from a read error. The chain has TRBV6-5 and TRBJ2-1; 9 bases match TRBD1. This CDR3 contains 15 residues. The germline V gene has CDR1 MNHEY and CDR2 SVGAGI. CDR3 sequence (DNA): TGTGCCAGCAATTACTCGCCGGGACAGGGCGGGCTCTGGTTCTTC. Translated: CASNYSPGQGGLWFF.

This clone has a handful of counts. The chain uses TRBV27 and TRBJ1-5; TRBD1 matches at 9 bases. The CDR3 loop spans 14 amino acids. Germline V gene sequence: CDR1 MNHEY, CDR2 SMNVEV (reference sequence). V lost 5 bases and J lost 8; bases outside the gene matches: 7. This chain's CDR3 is CASSRTGGREPQHF. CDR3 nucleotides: TGTGCCAGCAGTAGAACAGGGGGCCGGGAGCCCCAGCATTTT.

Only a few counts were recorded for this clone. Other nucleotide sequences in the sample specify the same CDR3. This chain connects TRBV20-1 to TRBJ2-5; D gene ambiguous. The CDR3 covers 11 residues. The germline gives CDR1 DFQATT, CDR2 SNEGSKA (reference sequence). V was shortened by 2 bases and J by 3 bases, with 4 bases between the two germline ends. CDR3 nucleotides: TGCAGTGCTAGAAGGGAAGAGACCCAGTACTTC. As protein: CSARREETQYF.

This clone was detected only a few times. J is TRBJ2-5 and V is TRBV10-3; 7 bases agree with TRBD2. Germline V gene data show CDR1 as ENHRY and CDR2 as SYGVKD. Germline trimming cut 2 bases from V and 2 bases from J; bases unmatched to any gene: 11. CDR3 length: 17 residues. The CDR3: CAISESFGGSGQETQYF. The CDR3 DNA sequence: TGTGCCATCAGTGAGAGCTTTGGCGGGAGTGGACAAGAGACCCAGTACTTC.

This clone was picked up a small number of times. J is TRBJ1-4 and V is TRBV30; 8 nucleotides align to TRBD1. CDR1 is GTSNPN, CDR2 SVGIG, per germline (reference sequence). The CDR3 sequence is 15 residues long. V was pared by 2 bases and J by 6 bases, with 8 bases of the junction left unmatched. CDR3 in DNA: TGTGCCTGGAGTCCCCCCGGACAGGGTGATGAAAAACTGTTTTTT. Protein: CAWSPPGQGDEKLFF.

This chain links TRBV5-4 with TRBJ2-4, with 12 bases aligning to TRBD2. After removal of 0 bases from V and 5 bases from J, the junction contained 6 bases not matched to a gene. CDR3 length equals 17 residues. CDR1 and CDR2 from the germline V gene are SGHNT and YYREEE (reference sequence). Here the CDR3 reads CASSLEASGRAENIQYF. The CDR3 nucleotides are TGTGCCAGCAGCTTGGAGGCTAGCGGGAGGGCCGAAAACATTCAGTACTTC.

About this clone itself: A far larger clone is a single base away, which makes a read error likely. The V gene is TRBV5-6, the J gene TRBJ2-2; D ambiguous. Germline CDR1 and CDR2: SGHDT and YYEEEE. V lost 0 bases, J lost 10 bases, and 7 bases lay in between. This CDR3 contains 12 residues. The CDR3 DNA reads TGTGCCAGCAGCTTGGATCGGGTGGAGCTGTTTTTT. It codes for CASSLDRVELFF.

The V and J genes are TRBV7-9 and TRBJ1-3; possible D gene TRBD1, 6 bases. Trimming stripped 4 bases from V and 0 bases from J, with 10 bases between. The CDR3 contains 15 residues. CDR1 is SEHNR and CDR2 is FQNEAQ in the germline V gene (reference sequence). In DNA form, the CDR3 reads TGTGCCAGCAGCTCCACAGGGTACTCTGGAAACACCATATATTTT. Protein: CASSSTGYSGNTIYF.

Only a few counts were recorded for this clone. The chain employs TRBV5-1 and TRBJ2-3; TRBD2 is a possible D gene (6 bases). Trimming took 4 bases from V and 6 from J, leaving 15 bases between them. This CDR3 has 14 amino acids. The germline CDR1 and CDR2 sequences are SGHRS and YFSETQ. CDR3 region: CASSPGLPLDTQYF. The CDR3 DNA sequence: TGCGCCAGCAGCCCAGGACTACCTCTGGATACGCAGTATTTT.

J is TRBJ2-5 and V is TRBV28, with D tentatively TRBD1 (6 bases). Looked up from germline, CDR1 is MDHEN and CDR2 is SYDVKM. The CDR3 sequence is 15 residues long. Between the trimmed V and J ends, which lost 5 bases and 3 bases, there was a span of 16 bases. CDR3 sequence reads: CASSPRGTVEETQYF. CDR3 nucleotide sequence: TGTGCCAGCAGTCCCAGGGGCACCGTGGAAGAGACCCAGTACTTC. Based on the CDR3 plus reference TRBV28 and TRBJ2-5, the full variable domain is DVKVTQSSRYLVKRTGEKVFLECVQDMDHENMFWYRQDPGLGLRLIYFSYDVKMKEKGDIPEGYSVSREKKERFSLILESASTNQTSMYLCASSPRGTVEETQYFGPGTRLLVL.

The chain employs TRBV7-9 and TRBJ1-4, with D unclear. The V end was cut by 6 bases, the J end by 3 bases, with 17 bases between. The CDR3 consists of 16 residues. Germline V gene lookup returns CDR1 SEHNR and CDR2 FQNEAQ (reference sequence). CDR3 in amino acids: CASSRGWEPPNEKLFF. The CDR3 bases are TGTGCCAGCAGTCGAGGATGGGAACCCCCTAATGAAAAACTGTTTTTT.

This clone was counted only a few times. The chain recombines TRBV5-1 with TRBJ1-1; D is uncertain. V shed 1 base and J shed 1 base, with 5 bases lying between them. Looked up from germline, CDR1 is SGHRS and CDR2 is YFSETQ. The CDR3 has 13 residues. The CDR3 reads CASSLWGNTEAFF. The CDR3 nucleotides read TGCGCCAGCAGCTTGTGGGGGAACACTGAAGCTTTCTTT.

CDR3 residues: CASSQNNEQFF. As DNA, the CDR3 is TGTGCCAGCAGTCAAAACAATGAGCAGTTCTTC. The V gene is TRBV6-5, the J gene TRBJ2-1; D call uncertain. The germline V and J ends were trimmed by 5 bases and 5 bases, with 4 bases remaining between them. The CDR3 extends over 11 amino acids. The V gene's germline CDR1 is MNHEY and CDR2 SVGAGI.

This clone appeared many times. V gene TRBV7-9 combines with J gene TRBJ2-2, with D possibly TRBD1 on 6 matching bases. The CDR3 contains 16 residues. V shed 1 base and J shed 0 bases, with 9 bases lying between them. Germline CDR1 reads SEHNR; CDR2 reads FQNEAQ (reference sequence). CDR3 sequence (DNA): TGTGCCAGCAGCTTAGGGCAGGGGACGAACACCGGGGAGCTGTTTTTT. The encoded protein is CASSLGQGTNTGELFF.

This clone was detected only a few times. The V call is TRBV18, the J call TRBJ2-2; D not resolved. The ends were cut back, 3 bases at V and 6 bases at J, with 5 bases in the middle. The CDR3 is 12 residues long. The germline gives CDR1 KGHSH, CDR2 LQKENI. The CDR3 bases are TGTGCCAGCTCACCGTATGCCGGGGAGCTGTTTTTT. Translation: CASSPYAGELFF.

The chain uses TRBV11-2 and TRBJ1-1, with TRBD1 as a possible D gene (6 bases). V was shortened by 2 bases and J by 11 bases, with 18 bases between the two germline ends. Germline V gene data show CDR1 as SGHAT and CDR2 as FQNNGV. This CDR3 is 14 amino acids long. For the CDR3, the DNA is TGTGCCAGCAGCTTACTGTCAACCACAGGGATGGCTTTCTTT. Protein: CASSLLSTTGMAFF.

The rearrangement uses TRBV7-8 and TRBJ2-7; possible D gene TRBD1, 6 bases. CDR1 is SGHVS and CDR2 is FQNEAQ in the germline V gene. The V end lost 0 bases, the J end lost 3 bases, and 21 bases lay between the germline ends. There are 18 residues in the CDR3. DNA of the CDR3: TGTGCCAGCAGCTTAGCCCCCTTAGACAGGTCAGGGATCTACGAGCAGTACTTC. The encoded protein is CASSLAPLDRSGIYEQYF.